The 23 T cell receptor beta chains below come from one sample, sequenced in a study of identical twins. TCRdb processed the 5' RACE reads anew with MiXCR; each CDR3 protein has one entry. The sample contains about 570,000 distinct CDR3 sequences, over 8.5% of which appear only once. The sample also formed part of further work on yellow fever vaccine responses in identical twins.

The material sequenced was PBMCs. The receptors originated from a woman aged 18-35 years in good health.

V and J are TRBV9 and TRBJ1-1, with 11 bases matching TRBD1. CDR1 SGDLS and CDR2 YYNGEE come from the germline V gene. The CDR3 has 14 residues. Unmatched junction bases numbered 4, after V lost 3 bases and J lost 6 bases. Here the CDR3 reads CASSGRDRGSEAFF. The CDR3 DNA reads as TGTGCCAGCAGCGGGCGGGACAGGGGGTCTGAAGCTTTCTTT.

The CDR3 DNA sequence: TGTGCCAGCAGCGTCCTGGCGGGGGCAAATACGCAGTATTTT. This sequence encodes CASSVLAGANTQYF. This chain joins TRBV9 and TRBJ2-3, with D possibly being TRBD2 (7 bases). Germline CDR1 SGDLS, CDR2 YYNGEE. The CDR3 runs to 14 residues. Trimming cost V 2 bases and J 7 bases, with 14 bases left between them.

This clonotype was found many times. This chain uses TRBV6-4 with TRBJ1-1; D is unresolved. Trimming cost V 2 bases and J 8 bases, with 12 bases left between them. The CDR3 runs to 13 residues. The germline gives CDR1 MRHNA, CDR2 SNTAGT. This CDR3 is CASSDPLTLEAFF. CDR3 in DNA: TGTGCCAGCAGTGACCCCTTGACGTTGGAAGCTTTCTTT.

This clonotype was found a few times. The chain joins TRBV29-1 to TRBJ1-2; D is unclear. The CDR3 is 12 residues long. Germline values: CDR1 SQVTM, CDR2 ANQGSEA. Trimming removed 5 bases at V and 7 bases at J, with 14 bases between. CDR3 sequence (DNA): TGCAGCGTTAGGTCGGGTCATGTTGGCTACACCTTC. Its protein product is CSVRSGHVGYTF. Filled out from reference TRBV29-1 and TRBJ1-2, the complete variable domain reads SAVISQKPSRDICQRGTSLTIQCQVDSQVTMMFWYRQQPGQSLTLIATANQGSEATYESGFVIDKFPISRPNLTFSTLTVSNMSPEDSSIYLCSVRSGHVGYTFGSGTRLTVV.

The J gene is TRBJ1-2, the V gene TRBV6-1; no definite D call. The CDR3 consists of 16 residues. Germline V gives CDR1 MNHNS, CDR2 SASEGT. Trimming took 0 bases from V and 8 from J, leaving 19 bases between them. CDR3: CASSEAMMSGVSGYTF. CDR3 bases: TGTGCCAGCAGTGAAGCGATGATGAGCGGAGTGAGCGGCTACACCTTC.

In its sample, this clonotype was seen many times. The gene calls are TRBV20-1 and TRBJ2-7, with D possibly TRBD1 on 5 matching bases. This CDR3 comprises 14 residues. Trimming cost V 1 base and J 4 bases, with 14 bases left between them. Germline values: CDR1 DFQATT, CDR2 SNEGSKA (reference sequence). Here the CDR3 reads CSARGLSRVYEQYF. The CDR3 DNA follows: TGCAGTGCTAGAGGTCTAAGCAGGGTGTACGAGCAGTACTTC.

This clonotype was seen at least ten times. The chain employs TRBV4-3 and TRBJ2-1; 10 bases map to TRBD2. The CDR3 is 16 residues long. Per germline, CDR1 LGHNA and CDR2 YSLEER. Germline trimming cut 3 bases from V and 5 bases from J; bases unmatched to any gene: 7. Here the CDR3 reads CASSHTSGRVNNEQFF. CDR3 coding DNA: TGCGCCAGCAGCCACACGAGCGGGAGGGTCAACAATGAGCAGTTCTTC.

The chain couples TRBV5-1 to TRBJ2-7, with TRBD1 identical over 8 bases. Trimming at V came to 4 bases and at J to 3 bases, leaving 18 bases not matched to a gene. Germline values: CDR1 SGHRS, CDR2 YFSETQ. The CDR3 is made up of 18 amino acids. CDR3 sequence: CASSGRVNQGALSYEQYF. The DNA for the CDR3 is TGCGCCAGCAGCGGTAGAGTCAACCAGGGGGCGTTGAGCTACGAGCAGTACTTC.

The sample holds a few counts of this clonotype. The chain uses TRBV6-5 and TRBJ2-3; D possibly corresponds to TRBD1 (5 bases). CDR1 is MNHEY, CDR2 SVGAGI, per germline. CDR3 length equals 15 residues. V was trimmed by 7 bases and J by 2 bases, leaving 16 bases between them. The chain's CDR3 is CASIIGVLVTDTQYF. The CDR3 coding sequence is TGTGCCAGCATTATAGGGGTATTAGTCACAGATACGCAGTATTTT.

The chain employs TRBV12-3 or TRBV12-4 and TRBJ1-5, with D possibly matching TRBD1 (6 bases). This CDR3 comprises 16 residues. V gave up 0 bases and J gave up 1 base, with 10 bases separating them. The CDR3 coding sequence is TGTGCCAGCAGTTTAGCGGGACAACCGAGCAATCAGCCCCAGCATTTT. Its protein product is CASSLAGQPSNQPQHF.

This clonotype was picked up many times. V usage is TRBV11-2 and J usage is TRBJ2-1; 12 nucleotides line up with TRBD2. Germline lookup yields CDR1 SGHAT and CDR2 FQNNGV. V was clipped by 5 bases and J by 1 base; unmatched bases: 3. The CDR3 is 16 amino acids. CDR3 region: CASSPTSGRSYNEQFF. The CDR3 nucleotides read TGTGCCAGCAGCCCCACTAGCGGGAGGTCCTACAATGAGCAGTTCTTC.

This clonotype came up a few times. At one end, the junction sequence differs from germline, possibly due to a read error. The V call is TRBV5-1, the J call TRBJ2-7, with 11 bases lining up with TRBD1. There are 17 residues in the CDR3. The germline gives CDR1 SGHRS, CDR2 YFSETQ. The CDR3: CAISYRTGGTARYEQYF. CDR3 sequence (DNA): TGCGCCATCAGCTACAGGACAGGGGGCACGGCGCGGTACGAGCAGTACTTC.

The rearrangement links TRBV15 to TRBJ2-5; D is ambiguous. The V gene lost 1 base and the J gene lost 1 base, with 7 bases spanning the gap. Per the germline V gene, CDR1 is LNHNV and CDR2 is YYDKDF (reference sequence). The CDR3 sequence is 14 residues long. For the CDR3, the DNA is TGTGCCACCAGCAGAGGCCGGGTCCAAGAGACCCAGTACTTC. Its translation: CATSRGRVQETQYF.

DNA of the CDR3: TGCGCCAGCAGCTTGGTTCAGGGCCTCACGGGCACAGATACGCAGTATTTT. Translation: CASSLVQGLTGTDTQYF. The J gene is TRBJ2-3, the V gene TRBV5-1; D is perhaps TRBD1 (5 bases). This CDR3 comprises 17 residues. V lost 0 bases to trimming and J lost 1 base, with 15 bases between them. Germline V lookup: CDR1 SGHRS, CDR2 YFSETQ.

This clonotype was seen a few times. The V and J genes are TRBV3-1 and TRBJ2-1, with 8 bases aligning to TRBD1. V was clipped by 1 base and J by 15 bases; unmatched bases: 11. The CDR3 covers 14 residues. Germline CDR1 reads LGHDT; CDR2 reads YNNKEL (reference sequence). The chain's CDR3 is CASSQAQGANGAFF. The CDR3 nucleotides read TGTGCCAGCAGCCAAGCCCAGGGGGCAAATGGCGCGTTCTTC.

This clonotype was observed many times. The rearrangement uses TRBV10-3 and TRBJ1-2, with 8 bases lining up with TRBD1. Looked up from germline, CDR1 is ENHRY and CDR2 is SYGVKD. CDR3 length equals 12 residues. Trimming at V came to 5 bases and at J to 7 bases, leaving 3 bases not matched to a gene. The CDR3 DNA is TGTGCCATCAGTTTGGACAGGGCTGGCTACACCTTC. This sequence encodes CAISLDRAGYTF.

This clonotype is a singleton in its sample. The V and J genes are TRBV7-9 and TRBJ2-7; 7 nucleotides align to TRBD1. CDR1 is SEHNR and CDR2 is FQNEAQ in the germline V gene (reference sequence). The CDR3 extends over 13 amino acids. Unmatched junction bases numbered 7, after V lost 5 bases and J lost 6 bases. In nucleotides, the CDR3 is TGTGCCAGCAGCGCAATGTCAGGGGGCGAGCAGTACTTC. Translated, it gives CASSAMSGGEQYF.

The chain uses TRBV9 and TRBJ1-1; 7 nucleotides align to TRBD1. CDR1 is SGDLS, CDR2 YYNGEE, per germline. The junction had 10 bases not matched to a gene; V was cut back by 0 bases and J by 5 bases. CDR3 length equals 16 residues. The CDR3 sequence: CASSVDYRGSRTEAFF. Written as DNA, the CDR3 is TGTGCCAGCAGCGTAGATTACAGGGGAAGTAGGACTGAAGCTTTCTTT.

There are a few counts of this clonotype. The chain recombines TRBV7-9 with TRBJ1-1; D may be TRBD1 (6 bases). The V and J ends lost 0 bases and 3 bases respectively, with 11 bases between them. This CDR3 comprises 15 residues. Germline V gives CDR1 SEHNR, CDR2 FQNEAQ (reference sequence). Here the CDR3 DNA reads TGTGCCAGCAGCTTAGCACAGGGAGCGGACACTGAAGCTTTCTTT. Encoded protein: CASSLAQGADTEAFF. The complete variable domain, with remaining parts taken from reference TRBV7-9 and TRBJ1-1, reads DTGVSQNPRHKITKRGQNVTFRCDPISEHNRLYWYRQTLGQGPEFLTYFQNEAQLEKSRLLSDRFSAERPKGSFSTLEIQRTEQGDSAMYLCASSLAQGADTEAFFGQGTRLTVV.

The CDR3 is CTLSLSSSRGPGANVLTF. CDR3 DNA sequence: TGTACCCTCAGTTTATCTTCCAGCAGGGGTCCTGGGGCCAACGTCCTGACTTTC. The chain links TRBV12-3 or TRBV12-4 to TRBJ2-6; D is perhaps TRBD1 (6 bases). There are 18 residues in the CDR3.

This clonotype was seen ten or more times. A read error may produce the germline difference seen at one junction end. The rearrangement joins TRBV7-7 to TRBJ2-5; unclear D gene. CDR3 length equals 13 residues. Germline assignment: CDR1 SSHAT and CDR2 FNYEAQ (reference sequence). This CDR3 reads CASSLVPTETQYF. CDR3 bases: TGTGCTAGCAGCTTAGTACCGACAGAGACCCAGTACTTC.

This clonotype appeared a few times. The CDR3, as DNA: TGTGCCAGCACCCGAACAGGGGGCGGTGGCTACACCTTC. Its protein product is CASTRTGGGGYTF. V is TRBV6-1 and J is TRBJ1-2; 9 bases map to TRBD1. This CDR3 is built from 13 residues. Germline CDR1 MNHNS, CDR2 SASEGT. The ends lost 7 bases at V and 7 bases at J; junction bases unmatched: 7.

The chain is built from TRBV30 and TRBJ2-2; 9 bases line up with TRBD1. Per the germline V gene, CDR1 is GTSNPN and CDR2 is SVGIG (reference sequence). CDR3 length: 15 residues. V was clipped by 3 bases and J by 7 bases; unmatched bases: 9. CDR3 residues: CAWRHRGLTSGELFF. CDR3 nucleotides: TGTGCCTGGAGACACAGGGGGCTAACTAGCGGGGAGCTGTTTTTT.